Each of the 2 T cell receptor beta chains below was sequenced from the same sample in a study of T cell responses to AZD1222 COVID-19 vaccine. Repertoires were generated with immunoSEQ multiplex PCR, while TCRdb's copy carries only in-frame clones and drops some. Here the sample spans approximately 150,000 clones, 91% being singletons. The sample was peripheral blood, taken 28 days after the second AZD1222 dose. These receptors were collected from an adult who received the AZD1222 COVID-19 vaccine.

The chain has TRBV19 and TRBJ2-7; 7 bases are shared with TRBD1. CDR1 is LNHDA and CDR2 is SQIVND in the germline V gene (reference sequence). Trimming cost V 5 bases and J 4 bases; bases outside gene matches: 5. The CDR3 has 13 amino acids. Here the CDR3 reads CASSGDRVYEQYF. In nucleotides, the CDR3 is TGTGCCAGTAGTGGAGACAGGGTGTACGAGCAGTACTTC.

The chain is built from TRBV5-1 and TRBJ2-3; TRBD2 agrees at 10 bases. V was pared by 3 bases and J by 1 base, with 2 bases of the junction left unmatched. The CDR3 loop spans 15 amino acids. Germline V gene data show CDR1 as SGHRS and CDR2 as YFSETQ. DNA of the CDR3: TGCGCCAGCAGCTCCGGACTAGCGGGCACAGATACGCAGTATTTT. Amino acids: CASSSGLAGTDTQYF.